This entry concerns a single TCR beta chain. This clonotype was counted at least ten times. Its recognized antigen is unknown. No base quality values were provided; no much bigger clone lies one nucleotide off. Per the germline V gene (reference sequence), MNHEY is the CDR1 and SMNVEV is the CDR2. Between the V and J ends, shortened by 5 bases and 2 bases respectively, the junction contains 13 bases. Spanning cysteine to phenylalanine, the CDR3 consists of 14 amino acids. Only the CDR3 region is kept as DNA, spanning 42 bases read in frame from base 1. The donors were 40 or so Caucasian individuals from Russia, aged roughly 6 to 100 years, who were systemically healthy. Around 10 milliliters of peripheral blood were collected from each donor into EDTA-treated Vacutainer tubes. Ficoll-Paque density-gradient centrifugation was used to isolate PBMCs, with at least 6.5 million per sample. Trizol reagent was used to extract total RNA from the PBMCs, yielding at least 6 micrograms per sample. For every donor, an aliquot of PBMCs went through flow cytometry to measure the percentages of naive CD45RAhigh/CD27high T cells.

This sample is part of a study of blood T cells in healthy people across ages (dated by TCRdb to about 2015). In terms of the full investigation: In model experiments, template switching captured about one uniquely barcoded TCR beta cDNA molecule for every two T cells. The study measured age-related changes in TCR beta repertoire diversity using deep sequencing normalized with unique cDNA molecular identifiers. Donors were grouped into four age groups: young (average approximately 15 years), middle-aged (39), aged (about 60) and long-lived (approximately 82). To avoid experimental bias, donors of different ages were distributed randomly across sequencing lanes. The study analyzed two additional independent replicas of 1 million unique cDNA reads from the same blood draw for two donors, one aged 18 to 29 and one aged 80 or older.

Library prep was done by 5' RACE. TCRdb shows the sequencer as Illumina HiSeq 2500. The second PCR ran for roughly 7 to 11 cycles and used a J-beta primer mix along with a sample-barcoded 5' primer. A template-switch 5' adaptor carrying 12 random nucleotides introduced a unique molecular identifier onto each TCR beta cDNA molecule. At least 2.5 million CDR3-containing paired-end reads were obtained from each sample. The Mint cDNA synthesis kit, primed by a TRBC-specific oligonucleotide, was used to synthesize first-strand cDNA from all RNA. Following uracil-DNA glycosylase treatment, a first 18-cycle PCR with universal primers M1SS and BC2_uni_R was performed on all cDNA. From the authors' description of their analysis: For normalization, 1 million high-quality reads were randomly selected from each sample, with every read carrying a distinct molecular identifier. Instead of being binned into consensus sequences, reads with shared molecular identifiers were discarded. CDR3 identification, clonotype clustering and error correction used MiTCR with a Q25 quality threshold and the strictest error-elimination algorithm. Lower-bound total TCR beta diversity was estimated with a nonparametric unseen species model using Euler transformation. TCRdb reprocessed the public reads (quality trimming at Q25 with fastp, clone calling with MiXCR) and kept in-frame beta chains. Identical CDR3 protein sequences are pooled into one entry, listed with their most common genes and DNA. The V and J calls come from TCRdb's annotation, not from the publication. A total of about 1,600,000 distinct CDR3 sequences appear in this sample, roughly 40% of them only once. The ten largest clones represent 7.9% of the sample.

Paper-wide results and their limitations: Compared with the aged group, more naive CD4+ T cells, fewer expanded clones and increased TCR diversity were shown by the long-lived group, suggesting age selection. Observed TCR beta diversity per million T cells fell roughly linearly with age, and a significant reduction was already apparent by age around 39. Donor CMV infection status was unknown, potentially confounding age-related changes in expanded clonotypes. A strong correlation was found between observed TCR beta diversity and the percentage of naive T cells measured by flow cytometry. Since profiling was done on bulk unsorted PBMCs, naive and antigen-experienced compartments could not be conclusively compared. Total diversity estimates from one million sequenced T cells were considered lower bounds and underestimates.

The sample taken for sequencing was blood. The sequence joins TRBV27 to TRBJ2-7; too little of a D gene remains to name it. The TCR comes from a woman aged 18-30 years in good health. The nucleotides are TGTGCCAGCAGTCACCGAACAGAGGCCTACGAGCAGTACTTC. It encodes CASSHRTEAYEQYF.